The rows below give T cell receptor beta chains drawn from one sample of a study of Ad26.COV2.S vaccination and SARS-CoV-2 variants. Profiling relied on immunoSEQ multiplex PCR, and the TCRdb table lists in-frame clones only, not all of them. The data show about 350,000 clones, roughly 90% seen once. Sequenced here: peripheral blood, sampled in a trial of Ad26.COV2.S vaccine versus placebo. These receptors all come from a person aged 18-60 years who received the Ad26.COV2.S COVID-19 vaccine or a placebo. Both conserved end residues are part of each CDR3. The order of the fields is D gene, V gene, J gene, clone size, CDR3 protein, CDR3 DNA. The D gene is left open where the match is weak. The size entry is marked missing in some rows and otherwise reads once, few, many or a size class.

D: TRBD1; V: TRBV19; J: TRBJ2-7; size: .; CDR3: CASSILGQPYEQYF; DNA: TGTGCCAGTAGTATATTGGGACAGCCCTACGAGCAGTACTTC
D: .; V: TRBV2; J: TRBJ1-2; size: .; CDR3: CASMGQANYGYTF; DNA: TGTGCCAGCATGGGCCAAGCTAACTATGGCTACACCTTC
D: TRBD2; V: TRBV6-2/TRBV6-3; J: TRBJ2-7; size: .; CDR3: CASSLLAGATISYEQYF; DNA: TGTGCCAGCAGCTTGCTAGCGGGGGCGACTATCTCGTACGAGCAGTACTTC
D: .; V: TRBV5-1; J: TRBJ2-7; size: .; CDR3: CASSLRLGVFEQYF; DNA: TGCGCCAGCAGCTTGCGGCTAGGGGTGTTCGAGCAGTACTTC
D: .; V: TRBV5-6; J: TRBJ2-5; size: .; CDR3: CASSFWQGMDGTQYF; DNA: TGTGCCAGCAGCTTCTGGCAGGGGATGGACGGGACCCAGTACTTC
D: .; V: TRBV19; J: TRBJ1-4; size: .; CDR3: CASMWREGGAINEKLFF; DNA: TGTGCCAGTATGTGGAGGGAAGGTGGCGCGATTAATGAAAAACTGTTTTTT
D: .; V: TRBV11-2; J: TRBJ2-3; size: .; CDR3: CASSLTGAMSTDTQYF; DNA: TGTGCCAGCAGCTTAACGGGGGCCATGAGCACAGATACGCAGTATTTT
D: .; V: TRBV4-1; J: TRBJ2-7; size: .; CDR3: CASSYLRSDYEQYF; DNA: TGCGCCAGCAGCTACCTCAGATCTGATTACGAGCAGTACTTC
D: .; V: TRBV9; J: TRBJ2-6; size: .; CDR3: CASSVTGDSGANVLTF; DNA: TGTGCCAGCAGCGTCACAGGAGACTCTGGGGCCAACGTCCTGACTTTC
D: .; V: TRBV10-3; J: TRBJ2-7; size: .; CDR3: CATAGSSYEQYF; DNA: TGTGCCACCGCAGGGAGCTCCTACGAGCAGTACTTC
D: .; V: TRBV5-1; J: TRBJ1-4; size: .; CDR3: CASSFWGGFDEKLFF; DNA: TGCGCCAGCAGCTTTTGGGGAGGCTTTGATGAAAAACTGTTTTTT
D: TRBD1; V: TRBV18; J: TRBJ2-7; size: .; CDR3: CASSLDRLALGEQYF; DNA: TGTGCCAGCTCACTGGACAGGCTGGCTTTGGGCGAGCAGTACTTC
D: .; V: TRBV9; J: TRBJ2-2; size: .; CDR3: CAGGRGPDLTGELFF; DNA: TGTGCCGGGGGCCGGGGTCCCGACCTTACCGGGGAGCTGTTTTTT
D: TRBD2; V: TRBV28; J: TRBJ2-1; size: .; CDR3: CASTGGDSYNEQFF; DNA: TGTGCCAGCACTGGGGGGGACTCCTACAATGAGCAGTTCTTC
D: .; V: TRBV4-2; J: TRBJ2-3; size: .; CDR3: CASSGGKGGADTQYF; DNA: TGTGCCAGCAGCGGAGGGAAGGGGGGCGCAGATACGCAGTATTTT
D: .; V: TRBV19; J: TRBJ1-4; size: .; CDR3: CASSIQIGTNEKLFF; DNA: TGTGCCAGTAGTATACAGATCGGCACTAATGAAAAACTGTTTTTT
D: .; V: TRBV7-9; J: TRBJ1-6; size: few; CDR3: CASSLQVVGSPLHF; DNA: TGTGCCAGCAGCTTACAGGTGGTAGGTTCACCCCTCCACTTT
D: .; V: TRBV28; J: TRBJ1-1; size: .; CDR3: CASSLGQGMETFF; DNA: TGTGCCAGCAGTTTAGGCCAGGGTATGGAAACTTTCTTT
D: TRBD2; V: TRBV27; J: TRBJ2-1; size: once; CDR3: CASSLGTSGRFNEQFF; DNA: TGTGCCAGCAGTCTAGGGACTAGCGGGAGATTTAATGAGCAGTTCTTC
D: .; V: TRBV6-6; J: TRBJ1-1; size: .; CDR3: CAHKGGNTEAFF; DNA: TGTGCCCACAAAGGAGGGAACACTGAAGCTTTCTTT
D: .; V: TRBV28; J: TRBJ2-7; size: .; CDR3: CASSLIGTPYEQYF; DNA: TGTGCCAGCAGTTTAATCGGGACCCCCTACGAGCAGTACTTC
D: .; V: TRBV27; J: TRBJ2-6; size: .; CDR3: CASSSTHSGANVLTF; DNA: TGTGCCAGCAGTTCCACACACTCTGGGGCCAACGTCCTGACTTTC
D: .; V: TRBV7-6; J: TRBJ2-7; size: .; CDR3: CASSLAGGEGYEQYF; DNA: TGTGCCAGCAGCTTAGCGGGGGGCGAGGGCTACGAGCAGTACTTC
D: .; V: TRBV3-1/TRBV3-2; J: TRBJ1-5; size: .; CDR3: CASSQSGVGNQPQHF; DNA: TGTGCCAGCAGCCAGTCAGGGGTAGGCAATCAGCCCCAGCATTTT
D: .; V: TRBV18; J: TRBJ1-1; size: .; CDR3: CASSPPGGQANMNTEAFF; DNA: TGTGCCAGCTCACCACCGGGGGGGCAGGCAAACATGAACACTGAAGCTTTCTTT
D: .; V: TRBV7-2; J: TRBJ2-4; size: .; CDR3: CASSLTGAKNIQYF; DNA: TGTGCCAGCAGCTTAACGGGAGCGAAAAACATTCAGTACTTC
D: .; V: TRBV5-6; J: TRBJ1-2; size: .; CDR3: CASTLGHNYGYTF; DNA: TGTGCCAGCACCTTGGGGCATAACTATGGCTACACCTTC
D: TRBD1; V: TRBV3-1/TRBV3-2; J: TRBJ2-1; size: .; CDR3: CASSQGTGYEQFF; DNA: TGTGCCAGCAGCCAAGGGACAGGGTATGAGCAGTTCTTC
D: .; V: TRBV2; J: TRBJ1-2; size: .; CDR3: CASGGAPANYGYTF; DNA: TGTGCCAGTGGGGGGGCGCCGGCTAACTATGGCTACACCTTC
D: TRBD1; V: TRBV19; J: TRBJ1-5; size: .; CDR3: CASSWDSIRNQPQHF; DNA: TGTGCCAGTAGTTGGGACAGCATTCGTAATCAGCCCCAGCATTTT
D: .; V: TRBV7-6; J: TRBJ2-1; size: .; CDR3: CASSFLGSRSYNEQFF; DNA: TGTGCCAGCAGCTTCTTAGGGAGTCGGTCCTACAATGAGCAGTTCTTC
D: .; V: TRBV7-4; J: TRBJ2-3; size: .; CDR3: CASSLAWRDTQYF; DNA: TGTGCCAGCAGCTTAGCGTGGCGCGATACGCAGTATTTT
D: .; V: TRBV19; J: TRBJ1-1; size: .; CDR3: CASSFRQGEAFF; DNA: TGTGCCAGTAGTTTTCGGCAGGGCGAAGCTTTCTTT
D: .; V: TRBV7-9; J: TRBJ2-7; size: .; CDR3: CASSSPLEQYF; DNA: TGTGCCAGCAGCTCTCCCCTCGAGCAGTACTTC
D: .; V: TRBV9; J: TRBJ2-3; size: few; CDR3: CASSVGGGPVDTQYF; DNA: TGTGCCAGCAGCGTAGGGGGCGGTCCAGTAGATACGCAGTATTTT
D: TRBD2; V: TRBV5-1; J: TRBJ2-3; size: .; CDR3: CASGLAGGTDTQYF; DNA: TGCGCCAGCGGTCTAGCGGGGGGCACAGATACGCAGTATTTT
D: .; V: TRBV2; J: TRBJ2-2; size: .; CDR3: CASSERSGAGELFF; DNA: TGTGCCAGCAGTGAAAGGTCGGGGGCCGGGGAGCTGTTTTTT
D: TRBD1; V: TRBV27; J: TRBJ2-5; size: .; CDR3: CATGGAGGGQETQYF; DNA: TGTGCCACCGGTGGGGCAGGGGGCGGACAAGAGACCCAGTACTTC
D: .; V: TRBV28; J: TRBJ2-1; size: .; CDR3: CASSSFLGGGQPHNEQFF; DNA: TGTGCCAGCAGTTCATTTTTAGGCGGGGGCCAGCCTCACAATGAGCAGTTCTTC
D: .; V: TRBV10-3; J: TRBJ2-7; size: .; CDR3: CAIRGEPTYEQYF; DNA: TGTGCCATCCGTGGGGAGCCAACCTACGAGCAGTACTTC